The present T cell receptor (beta chain) was sequenced within a study of cytomegalovirus exposure and HLA in healthy donors. Clones were sequenced by immunoSEQ multiplex PCR, and TCRdb holds only the in-frame ones, with some missing. Found here are 130,000 to 150,000 clones, 80% to 90% of them singletons; the top ten hold roughly 4.3%. Concerning this clone itself: Its specificity is not known.

Regarding the study as a whole: Some TCR beta chains (164 of them) were listed as cytomegalovirus-associated. According to a subsequent analysis, TCR clusters identified in the first cohort showed a tendency to co-occur across the 110 or so validation repertoires.

Donors were drawn from the approximately 110-subject validation cohort, separate from the roughly 700-subject first cohort. The CDR3 is made up of 16 amino acids. Germline loops: CDR1 SEHNR, CDR2 FQNEAQ (reference sequence). The J segment lost 4 bases and the V segment lost 5 bases, leaving 7 bases of the junction unmatched. Sequencing was performed on PBMCs. The rearrangement joins TRBV7-9 to TRBJ2-5; 13 bases fit TRBD2. The clonotype was recovered from a man aged 18 to 30 in good health and CMV-seropositive. CDR3 DNA: TGTGCCAGCAGCCTGTGGACTAGCGGGAGTGGAGAGACCCAGTACTTC. Translated: CASSLWTSGSGETQYF.